Shown below are 30 T cell receptor beta chains from a single sample sequenced in a study of cytomegalovirus exposure and HLA in healthy donors (dated by TCRdb to about 2017). Preparation of the library involved the immunoSEQ multiplex PCR assay. The multiplex PCR relied on a mix of 60 forward primers for TCR Vbeta segments and 13 reverse primers for TCR Jbeta segments. In its TCRdb copy, this immuneACCESS table keeps in-frame sequences only and misses some clones. Where compared with another copy, unresolved V genes explain less than half of these, and the others have no known cause. The sample table lists around 170,000 clones, over 70% of them with a count of one. Around 4% of the sample is held by the ten biggest clonotypes. The sample comprised PBMCs. These receptors were obtained from a man aged 50 to 59 in good health and CMV-seronegative.

The rearrangement joins TRBV7-9 to TRBJ2-1; 7 nucleotides match TRBD1. The CDR3 runs 14 residues. Germline CDR1 SEHNR, CDR2 FQNEAQ (reference sequence). The trim removed 2 bases at V and 7 bases at J, leaving 5 bases unmatched. CDR3: CASSLTQGWNEQFF. CDR3 DNA: TGTGCCAGCAGCTTAACACAGGGGTGGAATGAGCAGTTCTTC. Based on the CDR3 plus reference TRBV7-9 and TRBJ2-1, the full variable domain is DTGVSQNPRHKITKRGQNVTFRCDPISEHNRLYWYRQTLGQGPEFLTYFQNEAQLEKSRLLSDRFSAERPKGSFSTLEIQRTEQGDSAMYLCASSLTQGWNEQFFGPGTRLTVL.

This clone was picked up a small number of times. The chain employs TRBV30 and TRBJ1-1; D unresolved. Germline loops: CDR1 GTSNPN, CDR2 SVGIG (reference sequence). This CDR3 is 14 amino acids long. Trimming removed 8 bases at V and 5 bases at J, with 21 bases between. The CDR3 nucleotides read TGTGCCCGATCGGCGCTAGCCCTAGGAACTGAAGCTTTCTTT. This codes for CARSALALGTEAFF.

The CDR3 nucleotides read TGTGCCAGCAGTGAAAATTACTACGAGCAGTACTTC. It yields the protein CASSENYYEQYF. V and J are TRBV2 and TRBJ2-7; D is undetermined. Per germline, CDR1 SNHLY and CDR2 FYNNEI. With 2 bases removed from V and 3 bases from J, the gap between germline ends came to 5 bases. This CDR3 is 12 amino acids long.

The CDR3 sequence: CASSYSPEYSNQPQHF. The CDR3, as DNA: TGTGCCAGCAGTTACTCACCGGAGTATAGCAATCAGCCCCAGCATTTT. The rearrangement joins TRBV6-7 to TRBJ1-5, with D unresolved. TRBV6-7 is classed as an ORF, of uncertain function. Trimming removed 0 bases from V and 0 bases from J, with 9 bases in between. CDR3 length: 16 amino acids.

The CDR3: CASSNGQGIRSGQPQHF. The CDR3 DNA reads as TGTGCCAGTAGTAACGGACAGGGTATTCGGTCGGGTCAGCCCCAGCATTTT. The chain employs TRBV19 and TRBJ1-5; TRBD1 aligns across 8 bases. CDR1 is LNHDA and CDR2 is SQIVND in the germline V gene (reference sequence). This CDR3 is 17 amino acids long. The V and J ends lost 4 bases and 6 bases, in that order; junction bases with no gene match: 14.

V gene TRBV30 combines with J gene TRBJ1-1, with 8 bases matching TRBD1. V lost 1 base and J lost 7; bases outside the gene matches: 5. Per germline, CDR1 GTSNPN and CDR2 SVGIG (reference sequence). The CDR3 covers 13 residues. The CDR3 loop reads CAWSGQGPVEAFF. The CDR3 bases are TGTGCCTGGAGTGGACAGGGGCCCGTTGAAGCTTTCTTT.

The chain has TRBV11-2 and TRBJ2-7; 8 bases agree with TRBD1. Germline CDR1 reads SGHAT; CDR2 reads FQNNGV. The CDR3 totals 14 residues. The trim removed 5 bases at V and 1 base at J, leaving 4 bases unmatched. This CDR3 reads CASSQGAPSYEQYF. The CDR3 DNA reads TGTGCCAGCAGCCAGGGGGCACCTTCCTACGAGCAGTACTTC.

Here the CDR3 reads CATSSQGYGELFF. The CDR3 bases are TGTGCCACCAGCAGCCAGGGGTACGGGGAGCTGTTTTTT. The chain employs TRBV15 and TRBJ2-2; a possible D gene is TRBD1 (6 bases). The CDR3 runs 13 residues. The germline gives CDR1 LNHNV, CDR2 YYDKDF (reference sequence). V was trimmed by 3 bases and J by 7 bases, leaving 9 bases between them.

The V gene is TRBV4-1, the J gene TRBJ1-6; the match to TRBD1 covers 8 bases. From germline, CDR1 is MGHRA and CDR2 YSYEKL. The V and J ends lost 0 bases and 9 bases, in that order; junction bases with no gene match: 10. This CDR3 has 17 residues. CDR3 in DNA: TGCGCCAGCAGCCAAGATGCAACAGGGGGGTCGGGTTCACCCCTCCACTTT. Its translation is CASSQDATGGSGSPLHF.

The V call is TRBV18, the J call TRBJ1-6; D unresolved. CDR1 and CDR2 (germline): KGHSH, LQKENI. This CDR3 region has 15 residues. The V end was cut by 3 bases, the J end by 9 bases, with 15 bases between. Here the CDR3 reads CASSPGGGPGSPLHF. In DNA, the CDR3 is TGTGCCAGCTCACCGGGAGGTGGTCCAGGTTCACCCCTCCACTTT. The full variable domain, completed using reference TRBV18 and TRBJ1-6, is NAGVMQNPRHLVRRRGQEARLRCSPMKGHSHVYWYRQLPEEGLKFMVYLQKENIIDESGMPKERFSAEFPKEGPSILRIQQVVRGDSAAYFCASSPGGGPGSPLHFGNGTRLTVT.

V and J are TRBV7-2 and TRBJ2-7; D is uncertain. Trimming cost V 5 bases and J 3 bases, with 5 bases left between them. The CDR3 loop spans 11 amino acids. CDR1 is SGHTA, CDR2 FQGNSA, per germline. The CDR3 protein is CASSISYEQYF. CDR3 DNA: TGTGCCAGCAGCATCAGCTACGAGCAGTACTTC.

The chain carries TRBV15 and TRBJ1-5; D gene unclear. V lost 1 base to trimming and J lost 7 bases, with 8 bases between them. Germline V gene lookup returns CDR1 LNHNV and CDR2 YYDKDF (reference sequence). The CDR3 has 13 amino acids. In nucleotides, the CDR3 is TGTGCCACCAGCAGAGTGGTGAGGCAGCCCCAGCATTTT. It translates to CATSRVVRQPQHF. The full variable domain, its missing parts supplied by reference TRBV15 and TRBJ1-5, is DAMVIQNPRYQVTQFGKPVTLSCSQTLNHNVMYWYQQKSSQAPKLLFHYYDKDFNNEADTPDNFQSRRPNTSFCFLDIRSPGLGDTAMYLCATSRVVRQPQHFGDGTRLSIL.

The sample holds one count of this clone. The CDR3 coding sequence is TGTGCCAGCAGCCGTACAGGGGGCACAGATACGCAGTATTTT. Translating it yields CASSRTGGTDTQYF. V gene TRBV7-2 combines with J gene TRBJ2-3; TRBD1 agrees at 7 bases. The CDR3 is 14 amino acids. The germline V gene has CDR1 SGHTA and CDR2 FQGNSA. V lost 5 bases and J lost 1; bases outside the gene matches: 3.

This sequence joins TRBV5-1 and TRBJ2-7, with 9 bases aligning to TRBD1. V shed 0 bases and J 7 bases; nucleotides not matched to a gene: 8. This CDR3 is built from 15 residues. CDR1 SGHRS and CDR2 YFSETQ come from the germline V gene. Written as DNA, the CDR3 is TGCGCCAGCAGCTTGGAGGGGGACAGGGCGTCAGAGCAGTACTTC. Its translation: CASSLEGDRASEQYF.

The chain is built from TRBV6-1 and TRBJ2-7, with D tentatively TRBD2 (6 bases). The CDR3 length is 14 residues. Trimming cost V 8 bases and J 7 bases, with 21 bases left between them. Germline lookup yields CDR1 MNHNS and CDR2 SASEGT. The CDR3 protein is CASASSRDAGEQYF. For the CDR3, the DNA is TGTGCCAGCGCCTCGTCGAGGGACGCGGGAGAGCAGTACTTC.

The chain recombines TRBV18 with TRBJ2-7; 9 nucleotides match TRBD1. Germline-derived CDR1 and CDR2 are KGHSH and LQKENI. The CDR3 has 15 amino acids. Germline trimming cut 8 bases from V and 3 bases from J; bases unmatched to any gene: 11. CDR3 coding DNA: TGTGCCAGCAAAACCGGGACAGGGATCTACTACGAGCAGTACTTC. This sequence encodes CASKTGTGIYYEQYF.

CDR3 region: CATEGQGTDTQYF. The CDR3 DNA sequence: TGTGCCACTGAGGGACAGGGCACAGATACGCAGTATTTT. This chain connects TRBV2 to TRBJ2-3, with TRBD1 matching 8 bases. J lost 1 base, V lost 10 bases, and 4 bases had no gene match. Germline CDR1 reads SNHLY; CDR2 reads FYNNEI. This CDR3 has 13 amino acids. The complete variable domain, with remaining parts taken from reference TRBV2 and TRBJ2-3, reads EPEVTQTPSHQVTQMGQEVILRCVPISNHLYFYWYRQILGQKVEFLVSFYNNEISEKSEIFDDQFSVERPDGSNFTLKIRSTKLEDSAMYFCATEGQGTDTQYFGPGTRLTVL.

The chain recombines TRBV10-1 with TRBJ2-7; possibly TRBD2 for D (5 bases). V lost 6 bases, J lost 3 bases, and 9 bases lay in between. The CDR3 totals 12 residues. The V gene's germline CDR1 is WNHNN and CDR2 SYGVQD (reference sequence). The CDR3 here is CASSDDYYEQYF. CDR3 nucleotide sequence: TGCGCCAGCAGCGATGACTACTACGAGCAGTACTTC.

Comments on this clone: Since the CDR3 does not end with the conserved phenylalanine or tryptophan, this likely comes from a read error. CDR3 loop: CASSPTGYYGYTS. CDR3 sequence (DNA): TGTGCCAGCAGCCCAACAGGGTACTATGGCTACACCTCC. The chain carries TRBV28 and TRBJ1-2; perhaps TRBD1 as D (6 bases). Deletions cut 6 bases from V and 3 bases from J, with 11 bases between. The length of the CDR3 is 13 residues. Germline lookup yields CDR1 MDHEN and CDR2 SYDVKM.

The gene calls are TRBV2 and TRBJ2-1; TRBD1 might be the D (6 bases). From germline, CDR1 is SNHLY and CDR2 FYNNEI. The V end lost 10 bases, the J end lost 4 bases, and 11 bases lay between the germline ends. CDR3 size: 12 residues. Written as DNA, the CDR3 is TGTGCCACCAGGACAGTATACAATGAGCAGTTCTTC. Encoded protein: CATRTVYNEQFF. The whole variable domain, filled in from reference TRBV2 and TRBJ2-1, reads EPEVTQTPSHQVTQMGQEVILRCVPISNHLYFYWYRQILGQKVEFLVSFYNNEISEKSEIFDDQFSVERPDGSNFTLKIRSTKLEDSAMYFCATRTVYNEQFFGPGTRLTVL.

This chain links TRBV9 with TRBJ1-1; 8 bases are a match to TRBD1. CDR3 size: 14 residues. The V gene end was trimmed by 4 bases and the J gene end by 2 bases; junction bases not matched to a gene: 4. CDR1 and CDR2 (germline): SGDLS, YYNGEE. DNA of the CDR3: TGTGCCAGCAGCTCAGGACAGGGAAACACTGAAGCTTTCTTT. This gives the protein CASSSGQGNTEAFF.

This CDR3 reads CSVCETSPNYGYTF. In DNA, the CDR3 is TGCAGCGTGTGCGAGACAAGCCCTAACTATGGCTACACCTTC. This chain uses TRBV29-1 with TRBJ1-2; D is undetermined. The CDR3 extends over 14 amino acids. CDR1 and CDR2 from the germline V gene are SQVTM and ANQGSEA. Trimming took 6 bases from V and 0 from J, leaving 14 bases between them.

The chain has TRBV6-5 and TRBJ1-2; 8 bases are shared with TRBD1. The CDR3 is 15 amino acids. The J segment lost 6 bases and the V segment lost 5 bases, leaving 11 bases of the junction unmatched. Looked up from germline, CDR1 is MNHEY and CDR2 is SVGAGI. The CDR3 DNA is TGTGCCAGCAGTCATCAGACTACACAGGGGGATGGCTACACCTTC. Translated: CASSHQTTQGDGYTF.

The chain links TRBV9 to TRBJ2-5, with D maybe TRBD2 (5 bases). The CDR3 length is 14 residues. V lost 0 bases and J lost 5, with 11 bases in between. Germline V gene sequence: CDR1 SGDLS, CDR2 YYNGEE. The CDR3 region is CASSVGGGRETQYF. The CDR3 nucleotides are TGTGCCAGCAGCGTAGGAGGCGGGCGGGAGACCCAGTACTTC.

Only one count was recorded for this clone. The gene calls are TRBV2 and TRBJ2-2, with D unresolved. CDR1 is SNHLY, CDR2 FYNNEI, per germline. Deletions cut 3 bases from V and 2 bases from J, with 4 bases between. The CDR3 is 13 amino acids. CDR3 region: CASSEANTGELFF. DNA of the CDR3: TGTGCCAGCAGTGAGGCTAACACCGGGGAGCTGTTTTTT.

This chain connects TRBV5-6 to TRBJ1-5; perhaps TRBD1 as D (5 bases). The CDR3 has 15 amino acids. The germline V gene encodes CDR1 SGHDT and CDR2 YYEEEE. The germline V and J ends were trimmed by 1 base and 4 bases, with 12 bases remaining between them. The CDR3 nucleotides read TGTGCCAGCAGCTTGCGCAGGGAATTTAATCAGCCCCAGCATTTT. As protein: CASSLRREFNQPQHF.

The V call is TRBV5-4, the J call TRBJ2-7, with 8 bases identical to TRBD2. The CDR3 is 15 residues long. From germline, CDR1 is SGHNT and CDR2 YYREEE (reference sequence). J was trimmed by 3 bases and V by 3 bases; bases with no gene match: 8. The CDR3 DNA is TGTGCCAGCAGCTCGGGGGGGAGGGGTGGCTACGAGCAGTACTTC. Translating gives CASSSGGRGGYEQYF.

The chain couples TRBV25-1 to TRBJ1-2; D call uncertain. CDR3 length: 14 amino acids. The V end lost 1 base, the J end lost 2 bases, and 8 bases lay between the germline ends. The germline V gene encodes CDR1 MGHDK and CDR2 SYGVNS. The CDR3 region has the DNA TGTGCCAGCAGTGAATCCAACTGGAACTATGGCTACACCTTC. Translated: CASSESNWNYGYTF.

The chain has TRBV2 and TRBJ1-2; the D is unclear. V was pared by 0 bases and J by 4 bases, with 12 bases between. The CDR3 extends over 15 amino acids. Germline V lookup: CDR1 SNHLY, CDR2 FYNNEI. CDR3 in amino acids: CASSEASPSPYGYTF. CDR3 bases: TGTGCCAGCAGTGAAGCATCCCCTAGCCCCTATGGCTACACCTTC.

V is TRBV5-1 and J is TRBJ2-7, with TRBD2 as a possible D gene (6 bases). The V end lost 0 bases, the J end lost 4 bases, and 14 bases lay between the germline ends. The CDR3 is made up of 15 amino acids. Germline V lookup: CDR1 SGHRS, CDR2 YFSETQ. CDR3 bases: TGCGCCAGCAGCTTGGACGGGGGATCTACTTACGAGCAGTACTTC. Translating it yields CASSLDGGSTYEQYF.